The TCR beta chain described here comes from a study of T-cell reconstitution after alpha-beta-depleted transplantation in children. Findings and limits, study-wide: Alpha-beta T cells about two months after transplant reportedly derived from several hundred expanded graft clones.

To note about this clonotype: The antigen is undetermined.

The length of the CDR3 is 17 residues. CDR1 is GTSNPN, CDR2 SVGIG, per germline (reference sequence). The J segment lost 0 bases and the V segment lost 4 bases, leaving 10 bases of the junction unmatched. A library of TCRbeta sequences, prepared with unique molecular identifiers, was generated. From the PCR reads, TCRdb called clonotypes with MiXCR, one entry per CDR3 protein. The sample includes around 230,000 distinct CDR3 sequences, approximately 17% of them seen just once. This sample comprised PBMCs, mostly from graft donor cells, obtained 360 days after TCRalphabeta/CD19-depleted stem cell transplant. The source of this sequence is a male patient aged 2-9 years who had a stem cell transplant for acute lymphoblastic leukemia, so the T cells may come from the graft donor. The rearrangement uses TRBV30 and TRBJ1-3, with TRBD1 matching over 9 bases. The CDR3, as DNA: TGTGCCTGGACGCGGGACAGGGTTCGTCTCTCTGGAAACACCATATATTTT. Translated: CAWTRDRVRLSGNTIYF.